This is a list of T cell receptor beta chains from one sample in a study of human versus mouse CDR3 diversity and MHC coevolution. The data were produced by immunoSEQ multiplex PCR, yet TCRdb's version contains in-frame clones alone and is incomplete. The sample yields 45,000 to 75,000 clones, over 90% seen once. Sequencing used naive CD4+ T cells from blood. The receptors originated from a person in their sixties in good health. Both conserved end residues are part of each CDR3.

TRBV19	CASSIGGGLRNQPQHF
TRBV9	CASSTGTGPNQPQHF
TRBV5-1	CASSRSPTNEKLFF
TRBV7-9	CASSLGLRREVKDEQFF
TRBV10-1	CASRKAYGLAGNTGELFF
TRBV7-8	CASSSLSGLNTEAFF
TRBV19	CASSIQSGAGNTIYF
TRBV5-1	CASSLVAGGQDPTGQYF
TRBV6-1	CASSTGGGQPQHF
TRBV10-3	CAINWDTNTEAFF
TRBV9	CASSVGGTGTYEQYF
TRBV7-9	CASSFLGDYGYTF
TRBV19	CASSPRLASYQEQYF
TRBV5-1	CASSPGTSYYEQYF
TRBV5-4	CASSLAGGLPTDTQYF
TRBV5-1	CASSLDRVQTQYF
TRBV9	CASSVPLAGGLDTQYF
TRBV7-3	CASSLGQGGSYEQYF
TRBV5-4	CASSQGTGEQYGYTF
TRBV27	CASSSPSGRIGEGEQFF
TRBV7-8	CASSVRWGAGGGVVGEQFF
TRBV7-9	CASSLAGTSQETQYF
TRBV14	CASSQDIAIVNNEQFF
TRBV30	CAWSVPPAGVSYEQYF
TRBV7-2	CASSLGGNGEDTQYF
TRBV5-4	CASISREDYGYTF
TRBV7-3	CASSSSGMDTDTQYF
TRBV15	CATSSGVSTDTQYF
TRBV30	CANSGPSTDTQYF
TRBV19	CASSTQRNTEAFF
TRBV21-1	CASTRARGPSYEQYF
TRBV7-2	CASSAIAYEQYF
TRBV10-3	CAISEPAGGETQYF
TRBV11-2	CASSDRARARAQYF
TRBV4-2	CASSQVDDRGDTQYF
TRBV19	CASSAGTTEETQYF
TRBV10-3	CAISEGDRAQFF
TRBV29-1	CSVKSSGQGAGYTF
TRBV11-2	CASSFRGLQETQYF
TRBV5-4	CASSLGGPATNEKLFF
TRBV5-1	CASSLDGSNTGELFF
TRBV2	CASSESHNQPQHF
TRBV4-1	CASSLQMQGNLGGYTF
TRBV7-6	CASSLRRTSGRAVHEQYF
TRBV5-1	CASSSGQYTDTQYF
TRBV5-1	CASSPDREEGYTF
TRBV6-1	CASSANLGTGYVNQPQHF
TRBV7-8	CASSLALGLAGGNTGELFF
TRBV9	CASSVVGGITSGEQFF
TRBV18	CASSDTEYTGELFF
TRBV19	CASSIQGLGGNQPQHF
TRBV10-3	CAISQLEDIQYF
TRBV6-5	CASRDRTGGVVYTF
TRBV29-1	CSVEDGASADNEQFF
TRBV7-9	CASSFPDRAYEQYF
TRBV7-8	CASSSLAGASYNEQFF
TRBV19	CASRGTSGSRPSYEQYF